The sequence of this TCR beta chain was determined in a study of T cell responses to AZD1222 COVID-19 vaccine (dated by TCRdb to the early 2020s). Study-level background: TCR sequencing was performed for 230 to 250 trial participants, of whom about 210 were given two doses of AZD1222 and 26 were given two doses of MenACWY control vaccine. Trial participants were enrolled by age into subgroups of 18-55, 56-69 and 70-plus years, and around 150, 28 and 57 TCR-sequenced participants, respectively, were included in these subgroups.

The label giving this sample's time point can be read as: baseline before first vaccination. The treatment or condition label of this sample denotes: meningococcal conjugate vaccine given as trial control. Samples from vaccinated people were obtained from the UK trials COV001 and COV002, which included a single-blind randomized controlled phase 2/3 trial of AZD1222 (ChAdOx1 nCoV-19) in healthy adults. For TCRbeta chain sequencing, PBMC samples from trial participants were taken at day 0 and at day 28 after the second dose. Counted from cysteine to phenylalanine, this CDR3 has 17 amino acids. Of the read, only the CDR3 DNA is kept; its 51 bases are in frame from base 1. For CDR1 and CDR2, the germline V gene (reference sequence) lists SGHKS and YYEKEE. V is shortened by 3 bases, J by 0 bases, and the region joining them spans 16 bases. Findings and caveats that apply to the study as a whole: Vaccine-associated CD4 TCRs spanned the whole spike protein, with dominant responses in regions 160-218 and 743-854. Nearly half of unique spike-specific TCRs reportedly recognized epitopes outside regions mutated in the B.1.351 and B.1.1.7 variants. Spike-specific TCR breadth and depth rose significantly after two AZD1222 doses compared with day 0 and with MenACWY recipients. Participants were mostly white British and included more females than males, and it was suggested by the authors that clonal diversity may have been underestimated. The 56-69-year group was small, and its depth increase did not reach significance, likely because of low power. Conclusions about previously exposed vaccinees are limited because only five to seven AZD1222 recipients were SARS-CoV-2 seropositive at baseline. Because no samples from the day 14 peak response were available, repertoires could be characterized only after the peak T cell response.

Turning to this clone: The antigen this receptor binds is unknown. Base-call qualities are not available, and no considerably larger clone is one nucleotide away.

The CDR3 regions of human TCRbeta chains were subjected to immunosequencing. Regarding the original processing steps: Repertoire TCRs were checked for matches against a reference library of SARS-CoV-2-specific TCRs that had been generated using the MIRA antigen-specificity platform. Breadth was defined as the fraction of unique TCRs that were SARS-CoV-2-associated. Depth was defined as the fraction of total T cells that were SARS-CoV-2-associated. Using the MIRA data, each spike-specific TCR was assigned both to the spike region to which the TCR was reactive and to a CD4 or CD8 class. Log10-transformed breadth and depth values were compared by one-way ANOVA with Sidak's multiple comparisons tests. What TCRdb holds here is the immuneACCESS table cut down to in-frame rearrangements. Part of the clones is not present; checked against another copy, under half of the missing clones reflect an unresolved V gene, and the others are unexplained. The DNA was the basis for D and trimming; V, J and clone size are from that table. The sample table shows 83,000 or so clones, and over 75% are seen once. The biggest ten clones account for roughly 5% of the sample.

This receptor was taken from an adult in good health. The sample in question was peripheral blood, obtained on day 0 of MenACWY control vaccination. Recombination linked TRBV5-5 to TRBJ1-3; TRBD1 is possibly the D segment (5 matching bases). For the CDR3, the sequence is CASSSGPYGTSGNTIYF. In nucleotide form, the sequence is TGTGCCAGCAGCTCTGGGCCGTACGGGACCTCTGGAAACACCATATATTTT.